The 18 T cell receptor beta chains below come from one sample, sequenced in a study of blood T cell repertoires in COVID-19. Generated by immunoSEQ multiplex PCR, the TCRdb table keeps only in-frame clones and is missing some. The sample holds approximately 120,000 clones, more than 85% seen once. The material sequenced was peripheral blood. These TCRs come from a man aged 50-60 years with COVID-19, enrolled during active disease.

The chain joins TRBV5-6 to TRBJ1-2; 10 bases line up with TRBD1. The CDR3 runs to 12 residues. The ends lost 9 bases at V and 7 bases at J; junction bases unmatched: 6. Germline V CDR1 and CDR2: SGHDT, YYEEEE. CDR3 in amino acids: CATRQGAIGYTF. In DNA form, the CDR3 reads TGTGCCACCCGACAGGGGGCAATTGGCTACACCTTC.

The chain combines TRBV29-1 with TRBJ2-3; 10 bases map to TRBD2. With V trimmed by 2 bases and J by 5 bases, 10 bases remained unmatched. The CDR3 is 16 amino acids. Per germline, CDR1 SQVTM and CDR2 ANQGSEA. CDR3 nucleotides: TGCAGCGTTGAATCGCGAGCGGGAGGGCCTGGAGATACGCAGTATTTT. This encodes CSVESRAGGPGDTQYF.

The chain uses TRBV3-1 (or the pseudogene TRBV3-2) and TRBJ2-5, with 9 bases aligning to TRBD2. Germline-derived CDR1 and CDR2 are LGHDT and YNNKEL (reference sequence). Trimming removed 5 bases from V and 3 bases from J; junction bases left unmatched: 4. CDR3 size: 14 residues. This CDR3 is CASSDVAGEETQYF. Written as DNA, the CDR3 is TGTGCCAGCAGCGACGTAGCGGGAGAAGAGACCCAGTACTTC.

The chain combines TRBV15 with TRBJ2-3, with TRBD2 identical over 7 bases. V shed 0 bases and J 7 bases; nucleotides not matched to a gene: 7. Germline V gene sequence: CDR1 LNHNV, CDR2 YYDKDF (reference sequence). The CDR3 spans 15 residues. The DNA of the CDR3 is TGTGCCACCAGCAGAGATCCGGGAGGCGTGAATACGCAGTATTTT. Protein sequence: CATSRDPGGVNTQYF.

This chain connects TRBV5-1 to TRBJ2-3; possibly TRBD2 for D (6 bases). The germline V gene encodes CDR1 SGHRS and CDR2 YFSETQ. The CDR3 has 14 residues. V lost 6 bases and J 2 bases, leaving 13 bases between the germline ends. The CDR3 DNA is TGCGCCAGCAACCGTGGAGGGGACACAGATACGCAGTATTTT. Its protein is CASNRGGDTDTQYF.

The rearrangement links TRBV28 to TRBJ2-7, with TRBD1 as a possible D gene (6 bases). The V gene's germline CDR1 is MDHEN and CDR2 SYDVKM. V lost 3 bases and J 3 bases, leaving 12 bases between the germline ends. This CDR3 is built from 14 residues. CDR3: CASSFGDTNYEQYF. In DNA form, the CDR3 reads TGTGCCAGCAGTTTCGGGGACACGAACTACGAGCAGTACTTC.

The chain carries TRBV19 and TRBJ1-1; D not certain. The germline V gene has CDR1 LNHDA and CDR2 SQIVND (reference sequence). V lost 7 bases, J lost 7 bases, and 19 bases lay in between. CDR3 length: 14 residues. In DNA, the CDR3 is TGTGCCAGTACCGATGACCCCACTAGCTTTGAAGCTTTCTTT. Translation gives CASTDDPTSFEAFF. The full variable domain, in which reference TRBV19 and TRBJ1-1 provide the parts outside the CDR3, is DGGITQSPKYLFRKEGQNVTLSCEQNLNHDAMYWYRQDPGQGLRLIYYSQIVNDFQKGDIAEGYSVSREKKESFPLTVTSAQKNPTAFYLCASTDDPTSFEAFFGQGTRLTVV.

V gene TRBV10-1 combines with J gene TRBJ2-3; 7 bases line up with TRBD1. CDR1 and CDR2 from the germline V gene are WNHNN and SYGVQD (reference sequence). The CDR3 has 16 residues. Trimming cost V 8 bases and J 1 base; bases outside gene matches: 12. The CDR3 bases are TGCGCCAGCGCTCCAGGGGGTGGTCTTGGCACAGATACGCAGTATTTT. The encoded protein is CASAPGGGLGTDTQYF.

The chain links TRBV24-1 to TRBJ2-3; 7 bases map to TRBD2. This CDR3 contains 13 residues. V shed 9 bases, J shed 4 bases, and the junction held 6 bases outside the gene matches. Looked up from germline, CDR1 is KGHDR and CDR2 is SFDVKD. The CDR3 region has the DNA TGTGCCACCGGAGCGGGATCTGCAGATACGCAGTATTTT. It translates to CATGAGSADTQYF.

The genes are TRBV9 and TRBJ2-7; TRBD1 agrees at 11 bases. V trimming: 7 bases; J trimming: 4 bases; junction bases outside the gene matches: 10. Germline CDR1 reads SGDLS; CDR2 reads YYNGEE. This CDR3 has 15 residues. CDR3 in amino acids: CASGDGQGAVYEQYF. For the CDR3, the DNA is TGTGCCAGCGGGGATGGACAGGGGGCTGTGTACGAGCAGTACTTC. The full variable domain, with the rest looked up from reference TRBV9 and TRBJ2-7, is DSGVTQTPKHLITATGQRVTLRCSPRSGDLSVYWYQQSLDQGLQFLIQYYNGEERAKGNILERFSAQQFPDLHSELNLSSLELGDSALYFCASGDGQGAVYEQYFGPGTRLTVT.

J is TRBJ2-1 and V is TRBV18, with 8 bases aligning to TRBD1. Germline V lookup: CDR1 KGHSH, CDR2 LQKENI. Trimming removed 2 bases from V and 1 base from J; junction bases left unmatched: 4. CDR3 length: 16 residues. The CDR3 bases are TGTGCCAGCTCACCATACAGGGACAGGTCCTACAATGAGCAGTTCTTC. Protein sequence: CASSPYRDRSYNEQFF.

Here the CDR3 DNA reads TGTGCCAGCAGTCGAGGGGGAAGCAATCAGCCCCAGCATTTT. Its translation is CASSRGGSNQPQHF. The chain employs TRBV6-5 and TRBJ1-5; D perhaps matches TRBD1 (6 bases). The CDR3 covers 14 residues. Trimming removed 5 bases from V and 1 base from J, with 9 bases in between. The germline V gene has CDR1 MNHEY and CDR2 SVGAGI.

The J gene is TRBJ1-5, the V gene TRBV21-1. TRBV21-1 is deemed a pseudogene. The CDR3 has 15 residues. In DNA form, the CDR3 reads TGTGCCAGCCTTCAAAAAGGAGGGGGCAATCAGCCCCAGCATTTT. Amino acid sequence: CASLQKGGGNQPQHF.

V and J are TRBV11-2 and TRBJ2-3, with D possibly being TRBD2 (6 bases). V shed 4 bases and J shed 0 bases, with 11 bases lying between them. The germline V gene has CDR1 SGHAT and CDR2 FQNNGV. The length of the CDR3 is 15 residues. For the CDR3, the DNA is TGTGCCAGCAGCTCGACTAGTCCCAGCACAGATACGCAGTATTTT. Translation: CASSSTSPSTDTQYF.

This chain uses TRBV6-5 with TRBJ1-2, with D hard to call. This CDR3 is 13 amino acids long. Germline lookup yields CDR1 MNHEY and CDR2 SVGAGI. V gave up 10 bases and J gave up 5 bases, with 17 bases separating them. CDR3 residues: CAIRPGGLYGYTF. For the CDR3, the DNA is TGTGCCATTCGACCCGGAGGACTTTATGGCTACACCTTC.

J is TRBJ2-3 and V is TRBV10-3; possible D gene TRBD2, 6 bases. CDR1 and CDR2 (germline): ENHRY, SYGVKD. The germline V and J ends were trimmed by 0 bases and 9 bases, with 13 bases remaining between them. The CDR3 totals 14 residues. In nucleotides, the CDR3 is TGTGCCATCAGTGAGTCGGGAGGCGGGGAGACGCAGTATTTT. Its translation: CAISESGGGETQYF.

The chain combines TRBV2 with TRBJ1-2; no firm D call. The germline V gene has CDR1 SNHLY and CDR2 FYNNEI. The CDR3 has 11 residues. Trimming shortened V by 6 bases and J by 5 bases, and 7 bases separated the two germline ends. The CDR3 DNA follows: TGTGCCAGCAGCCCGTTGTATGGCTACACCTTC. It yields the protein CASSPLYGYTF.

The chain uses TRBV28 and TRBJ2-1; 7 bases map to TRBD2. The CDR3 loop spans 15 amino acids. The V gene end was trimmed by 7 bases and the J gene end by 2 bases; junction bases not matched to a gene: 8. Germline CDR1 reads MDHEN; CDR2 reads SYDVKM. CDR3 loop: CASTKGTTTYNEQFF. DNA for the CDR3: TGTGCCAGCACCAAGGGGACTACGACCTACAATGAGCAGTTCTTC.